The 32 T cell receptor beta chains reported below all come from one sample, sequenced in a study of blood T cell repertoires in COVID-19 (dated by TCRdb to 2020 to 2022). The receptor library was made with the immunoSEQ multiplex PCR assay. Not all clones reach the TCRdb copy of this immuneACCESS table, which keeps in-frame sequences only. Checked studies attribute under half of the gap to unresolved V genes and leave the rest unexplained. The sample yields 350,000 to 400,000 clones; roughly 90% were counted once. The top ten clones comprise approximately 7% of the sample. Specimen: peripheral blood. These receptors all stem from a young man with active or convalescent COVID-19.

The genes are TRBV7-2 and TRBJ2-3, with no clear D. The CDR3 is 10 residues long. Germline CDR1 is SGHTA and CDR2 is FQGNSA. V lost 4 bases, J lost 10 bases, and 6 bases lay in between. As DNA, the CDR3 is TGTGCCAGCAGCTCAGTACCGCAGTATTTT. Encoded protein: CASSSVPQYF.

The chain links TRBV14 to TRBJ1-4; the D is unclear. The CDR3 contains 14 residues. The V gene lost 2 bases and the J gene lost 8 bases, with 12 bases spanning the gap. CDR1 and CDR2 from the germline V gene are SGHDN and FVKESK. CDR3 nucleotides: TGTGCCAGCAGCCAACTAGGCGCGGGGGAAAAACTGTTTTTT. Translated, it gives CASSQLGAGEKLFF.

The chain uses TRBV7-2 and TRBJ1-1; D possibly corresponds to TRBD1 (5 bases). The V and J ends lost 5 bases and 1 base respectively, with 8 bases between them. Germline lookup yields CDR1 SGHTA and CDR2 FQGNSA. The CDR3 covers 13 residues. The CDR3 loop is CASSLTGNTEAFF. In nucleotides, the CDR3 is TGTGCCAGCAGCCTTACAGGGAACACTGAAGCTTTCTTT.

The chain joins TRBV29-1 to TRBJ1-1; TRBD1 matches 8 bases. CDR1 and CDR2 (germline): SQVTM, ANQGSEA. V was pared by 6 bases and J by 1 base, with 7 bases of the junction left unmatched. The CDR3 has 14 amino acids. The CDR3 DNA reads as TGCAGCGTCTCTCCAGGGGGCTGGAACACTGAAGCTTTCTTT. Protein: CSVSPGGWNTEAFF.

This clone was observed a handful of times. This rearrangement joins TRBV19 to TRBJ1-2; tentative D call: TRBD1 (5 bases). This CDR3 has 14 residues. Germline V gives CDR1 LNHDA, CDR2 SQIVND (reference sequence). Deletions cut 3 bases from V and 4 bases from J, with 12 bases between. The CDR3 reads CASSILTDAYGYTF. In DNA form, the CDR3 reads TGTGCCAGTAGTATTCTGACAGATGCCTATGGCTACACCTTC.

The chain couples TRBV7-9 to TRBJ1-4, with D unclear. Trimming cost V 8 bases and J 3 bases, with 13 bases left between them. CDR1 and CDR2 (germline): SEHNR, FQNEAQ (reference sequence). The CDR3 sequence is 14 residues long. As DNA, the CDR3 is TGTGCCAGCGGGTTGAGGGCAGCTAATGAAAAACTGTTTTTT. This encodes CASGLRAANEKLFF.

This rearrangement joins TRBV27 to TRBJ2-7; a possible D gene is TRBD1 (6 bases). V lost 5 bases and J 3 bases, leaving 11 bases between the germline ends. There are 13 residues in the CDR3. Germline V gives CDR1 MNHEY, CDR2 SMNVEV (reference sequence). CDR3 nucleotides: TGTGCCAGCAGTCGACAGGAACGCTACGAGCAGTACTTC. Protein product: CASSRQERYEQYF.

The chain uses TRBV11-2 and TRBJ2-7; 7 positions agree with TRBD2. CDR1 is SGHAT, CDR2 FQNNGV, per germline. The CDR3 has 14 amino acids. J lost 4 bases, V lost 2 bases, and 5 bases had no gene match. CDR3 sequence reads: CASSLSRGGYEQYF. CDR3 nucleotides: TGTGCCAGCAGCTTAAGTCGGGGAGGGTACGAGCAGTACTTC.

The genes are TRBV5-1 and TRBJ1-5; the D gene is possibly TRBD1 (5 bases). The CDR3 sequence is 13 residues long. Between the trimmed V and J ends, which lost 4 bases and 7 bases, there was a span of 12 bases. The V gene's germline CDR1 is SGHRS and CDR2 YFSETQ. This chain's CDR3 is CASSPSGGQPQHF. In nucleotides, the CDR3 is TGCGCCAGCAGCCCGTCGGGGGGACAGCCCCAGCATTTT.

V gene TRBV6-6 combines with J gene TRBJ1-1; 7 bases match TRBD1. Germline CDR1 is MNHNY and CDR2 is SVGAGI (reference sequence). V shed 0 bases, J shed 6 bases, and the junction held 7 bases outside the gene matches. The CDR3 length is 15 residues. The CDR3 DNA reads as TGTGCCAGCAGTTACTCGACAGGGAGCAGGGCTGAAGCTTTCTTT. The encoded protein is CASSYSTGSRAEAFF.

This chain connects TRBV9 to TRBJ1-1, with D tentatively TRBD1 (5 bases). CDR1 and CDR2 (germline): SGDLS, YYNGEE. V lost 4 bases, J lost 4 bases, and 14 bases lay in between. The CDR3 extends over 14 amino acids. CDR3 sequence reads: CASSFNQGATEAFF. The DNA of the CDR3 is TGTGCCAGCAGCTTCAATCAGGGTGCCACTGAAGCTTTCTTT.

The J gene is TRBJ1-1, the V gene TRBV2, with 8 bases identical to TRBD1. The trim removed 5 bases at V and 4 bases at J, leaving 6 bases unmatched. This CDR3 has 14 residues. The germline V gene has CDR1 SNHLY and CDR2 FYNNEI. CDR3 bases: TGTGCCAGCAGTTTATTGACAGGGGCCACTGAAGCTTTCTTT. It yields the protein CASSLLTGATEAFF.

The J gene is TRBJ2-5, the V gene TRBV7-9; D unresolved. The CDR3 loop spans 13 amino acids. The germline CDR1 and CDR2 sequences are SEHNR and FQNEAQ (reference sequence). Trimming pared 4 bases from V and 5 bases from J, leaving 11 bases between. CDR3 amino acids: CASSWSGGETQYF. CDR3 in DNA: TGTGCCAGCAGCTGGTCGGGTGGCGAGACCCAGTACTTC.

The V and J genes are TRBV18 and TRBJ2-1; 12 bases agree with TRBD2. V trimming: 4 bases; J trimming: 3 bases; junction bases outside the gene matches: 4. The CDR3 totals 16 residues. Germline V lookup: CDR1 KGHSH, CDR2 LQKENI. CDR3 in DNA: TGTGCCAGCTCACGGGGGACTAGCGGGTACTACAATGAGCAGTTCTTC. It translates to CASSRGTSGYYNEQFF. Full variable domain (remainder filled in from reference TRBV18 and TRBJ2-1): NAGVMQNPRHLVRRRGQEARLRCSPMKGHSHVYWYRQLPEEGLKFMVYLQKENIIDESGMPKERFSAEFPKEGPSILRIQQVVRGDSAAYFCASSRGTSGYYNEQFFGPGTRLTVL.

The V and J genes are TRBV27 and TRBJ2-1; 16 nucleotides line up with TRBD2. Germline V CDR1 and CDR2: MNHEY, SMNVEV (reference sequence). CDR3 length equals 17 residues. J was trimmed by 9 bases and V by 3 bases; bases with no gene match: 8. The CDR3 reads CASSFSGTSGRAGEQFF. DNA of the CDR3: TGTGCCAGCAGTTTTAGCGGGACTAGCGGGAGGGCCGGTGAGCAGTTCTTC.

This clone was picked up a small number of times. This rearrangement joins TRBV7-6 to TRBJ1-6; possible D gene TRBD1, 6 bases. V shed 5 bases and J shed 6 bases, with 14 bases lying between them. CDR1 SGHVS and CDR2 FNYEAQ come from the germline V gene. The CDR3 contains 15 residues. The CDR3 DNA sequence: TGTGCCAGCAGCCCCGGGACACCACTTAATTCACCCCTCCACTTT. Translated, it gives CASSPGTPLNSPLHF.

This clone showed up many times. This sample also contains other DNA sequences that code for the same CDR3. This chain connects TRBV28 to TRBJ2-2; 7 bases agree with TRBD2. The V gene's germline CDR1 is MDHEN and CDR2 SYDVKM. V lost 3 bases, J lost 6 bases, and 1 base stayed unmatched. The CDR3 is 13 amino acids. The CDR3 DNA sequence: TGTGCCAGCAGTTTTACTAGCGCCGGGGAGCTGTTTTTT. Translation: CASSFTSAGELFF. The full variable domain, rest sourced from reference TRBV28 and TRBJ2-2, is DVKVTQSSRYLVKRTGEKVFLECVQDMDHENMFWYRQDPGLGLRLIYFSYDVKMKEKGDIPEGYSVSREKKERFSLILESASTNQTSMYLCASSFTSAGELFFGEGSRLTVL.

J is TRBJ1-5 and V is TRBV19, with 7 bases lining up with TRBD1. The germline CDR1 and CDR2 sequences are LNHDA and SQIVND (reference sequence). The V gene end was trimmed by 5 bases and the J gene end by 0 bases; junction bases not matched to a gene: 7. The CDR3 sequence is 16 residues long. The CDR3 coding sequence is TGTGCCAGTAGTGGCCTGGACAGGTATAGCAATCAGCCCCAGCATTTT. Its protein product is CASSGLDRYSNQPQHF.

CDR3 protein: CASSHLKIEQGQESYEQYF. The CDR3 bases are TGTGCCAGCAGCCACTTGAAGATCGAACAGGGGCAAGAGTCCTACGAGCAGTACTTC. The rearrangement links TRBV3-1 (or the pseudogene TRBV3-2) to TRBJ2-7; 7 nucleotides agree with TRBD1. Germline V gives CDR1 LGHDT, CDR2 YNNKEL (reference sequence). The J segment lost 1 base and the V segment lost 3 bases, leaving 18 bases of the junction unmatched. This CDR3 is built from 19 residues.

This chain joins TRBV28 and TRBJ1-4; D perhaps matches TRBD1 (5 bases). Trimming removed 6 bases from V and 7 bases from J, with 18 bases in between. Germline V gene sequence: CDR1 MDHEN, CDR2 SYDVKM. CDR3 length: 15 residues. CDR3 amino acids: CASSSRDYLLEKLFF. CDR3 sequence (DNA): TGTGCCAGCAGCTCCAGGGATTACTTGCTTGAAAAACTGTTTTTT.

This clone was found a few times. The genes are TRBV7-9 and TRBJ1-2; no reliable D call. This CDR3 contains 15 residues. Germline CDR1 SEHNR, CDR2 FQNEAQ (reference sequence). Trimming shortened V by 8 bases and J by 4 bases, and 20 bases separated the two germline ends. In nucleotides, the CDR3 is TGTGCCAGCCTCCTCACGGGAGGGAGTAGCTATGGCTACACCTTC. Translation gives CASLLTGGSSYGYTF.

The CDR3 loop reads CASSFSGGAREQYF. In DNA, the CDR3 is TGTGCCAGCAGTTTTAGCGGGGGGGCTCGCGAGCAGTACTTC. V and J are TRBV27 and TRBJ2-7; 11 bases are a match to TRBD2. The CDR3 totals 14 residues. Unmatched junction bases numbered 4, after V lost 3 bases and J lost 6 bases. The germline CDR1 and CDR2 sequences are MNHEY and SMNVEV (reference sequence).

This chain links TRBV7-3 with TRBJ1-2; D unclear. Trimming shortened V by 4 bases and J by 5 bases, and 11 bases separated the two germline ends. The CDR3 spans 13 residues. Germline V lookup: CDR1 SGHTA, CDR2 FQGTGA. The CDR3 loop reads CASSSSSGYGYTF. The CDR3 DNA reads TGTGCCAGCAGCTCCAGCTCGGGTTATGGCTACACCTTC.

V and J are TRBV6-5 and TRBJ1-2; 7 bases are a match to TRBD1. The length of the CDR3 is 15 residues. CDR1 is MNHEY, CDR2 SVGAGI, per germline. The trim removed 7 bases at V and 1 base at J, leaving 9 bases unmatched. This CDR3 is CASTRDSAHNYGYTF. CDR3 in DNA: TGTGCCAGCACCCGGGACAGCGCGCATAACTATGGCTACACCTTC.

The chain links TRBV4-1 to TRBJ1-2, with 10 positions matching TRBD1. V dropped 5 bases and J dropped 8; count of bases not matched to a gene: 8. Germline V CDR1 and CDR2: MGHRA, YSYEKL. The CDR3 consists of 14 residues. CDR3 bases: TGCGCCAGCAGCTCCGGGACAGGGGTGCGCGGCTACACCTTC. This sequence encodes CASSSGTGVRGYTF.

The chain links TRBV5-1 to TRBJ1-1; D is unresolved. CDR3 length: 15 amino acids. Germline CDR1 reads SGHRS; CDR2 reads YFSETQ. With 3 bases removed from V and 1 base from J, the gap between germline ends came to 13 bases. This CDR3 reads CASSSVLGGNTEAFF. As DNA, the CDR3 is TGCGCCAGCAGCTCAGTGCTGGGAGGGAACACTGAAGCTTTCTTT. The whole variable domain, remainder taken from reference TRBV5-1 and TRBJ1-1, is KAGVTQTPRYLIKTRGQQVTLSCSPISGHRSVSWYQQTPGQGLQFLFEYFSETQRNKGNFPGRFSGRQFSNSRSEMNVSTLELGDSALYLCASSSVLGGNTEAFFGQGTRLTVV.

The gene calls are TRBV28 and TRBJ1-6, with 7 bases fitting TRBD1. V lost 6 bases and J lost 8; bases outside the gene matches: 10. Germline V gene sequence: CDR1 MDHEN, CDR2 SYDVKM. CDR3 length: 15 amino acids. CDR3 nucleotides: TGTGCCAGCAGCCCCCACGGACAGGTTTATTCACCCCTCCACTTT. Its translation: CASSPHGQVYSPLHF.

This rearrangement joins TRBV28 to TRBJ1-3; 8 bases match TRBD1. The CDR3 spans 17 residues. Germline V CDR1 and CDR2: MDHEN, SYDVKM. Germline trimming cut 4 bases from V and 0 bases from J; bases unmatched to any gene: 8. For the CDR3, the DNA is TGTGCCAGCAGTTCGTGGGACAGGCCTAGCTCTGGAAACACCATATATTTT. It translates to CASSSWDRPSSGNTIYF. Variable domain in full (rest from reference TRBV28 and TRBJ1-3): DVKVTQSSRYLVKRTGEKVFLECVQDMDHENMFWYRQDPGLGLRLIYFSYDVKMKEKGDIPEGYSVSREKKERFSLILESASTNQTSMYLCASSSWDRPSSGNTIYFGEGSWLTVV.

This clone was observed once. J is TRBJ1-6 and V is TRBV7-2, with D possibly TRBD1 on 5 matching bases. V was trimmed by 4 bases and J by 11 bases, leaving 9 bases between them. Germline loops: CDR1 SGHTA, CDR2 FQGNSA. This CDR3 comprises 12 residues. The CDR3 nucleotides are TGTGCCAGCAGCTCCACAGGCGCACCCCTCCACTTT. This translates into CASSSTGAPLHF.

The chain couples TRBV19 to TRBJ2-1, with 13 bases matching TRBD2. The CDR3 is 17 amino acids. With 5 bases clipped from V and 3 bases from J, the junction kept 7 bases outside the gene matches. Germline loops: CDR1 LNHDA, CDR2 SQIVND (reference sequence). CDR3 in amino acids: CASSPRTSGGDYNEQFF. The CDR3 DNA reads as TGTGCCAGTAGTCCTCGGACTAGCGGGGGTGACTACAATGAGCAGTTCTTC.

V usage is TRBV11-1 and J usage is TRBJ1-6; D remains ambiguous. V was clipped by 0 bases and J by 7 bases, with 13 bases between them. CDR1 and CDR2 from the germline V gene are SGHAT and FQDESV (reference sequence). The CDR3 sequence is 16 residues long. CDR3 loop: CASSLAHLRTNSPLHF. CDR3 nucleotides: TGTGCCAGCAGCTTAGCGCATCTTAGAACCAATTCACCCCTCCACTTT.

The V and J genes are TRBV5-1 and TRBJ1-1; TRBD1 matches 9 bases. The junction had 10 bases not matched to a gene; V was cut back by 2 bases and J by 5 bases. This CDR3 region has 16 residues. Germline loops: CDR1 SGHRS, CDR2 YFSETQ. Here the CDR3 reads CASSFVPGQGGTEAFF. Here the CDR3 DNA reads TGCGCCAGCAGCTTTGTCCCGGGACAGGGAGGGACTGAAGCTTTCTTT.